This T cell receptor beta chain comes out of a study of PD-1 blockade in classical Hodgkin lymphoma. Whole-study results and caveats: Factors driving the repertoire differences, possibly disease activity or prior therapy, remain undefined. Reports indicated that newly diagnosed patients had lower baseline TCR diversity than healthy donors did. Partial responders and progressors had significantly lower baseline TCR diversity.

This table comes from immunoSEQ multiplex PCR, and its TCRdb copy is limited to in-frame clones, with some not included. The sample yields 1,500 to 2,500 clones, around four fifths seen once. Time point denoted: cycle 4 day 1 (C4D1), after 6 weeks of nivolumab. All trial patients relapsed after autologous stem cell transplantation. Magnetic depletion of unwanted cells isolated CD4+ T cells from thawed PBMCs. The CDR3 runs to 15 residues. V lost 6 bases and J lost 2, with 17 bases in between. CDR1 and CDR2 (germline): SEHNR, FQNEAQ (reference sequence). The table lists this clone with a few counts. The antigen is undetermined.

This clonotype originated in a human donor with classical Hodgkin lymphoma. The chain uses TRBV7-9 and TRBJ2-7, with TRBD2 as a possible D gene (5 bases). Sequenced here: CD4+ T cells from blood, sampled before the fourth cycle of nivolumab. The CDR3 spells CASSPAAWEPYEQYF. The CDR3 bases are TGTGCCAGCAGTCCCGCAGCCTGGGAGCCCTACGAGCAGTACTTC.